These 20 T cell receptor beta chains share one sample of origin, sequenced in a study of cytomegalovirus exposure and HLA in healthy donors. 13 Jbeta primers and 60 Vbeta primers were used for the PCR. TCRdb's table, derived via immunoSEQ multiplex PCR, lists solely in-frame clones and lacks some. The sample contains roughly 120,000 clones, around four fifths of which appear only once. The source material was PBMCs. The receptors come from a human donor in good health.

The rearrangement joins TRBV6-1 to TRBJ2-7; 10 nucleotides match TRBD2. The V segment lost 4 bases and the J segment 6 bases; nucleotides outside the gene matches: 3. The CDR3 is 13 residues long. CDR1 MNHNS and CDR2 SASEGT come from the germline V gene. The CDR3: CASSGRTSGEQYF. In DNA, the CDR3 is TGTGCCAGCAGTGGACGGACTAGCGGCGAGCAGTACTTC.

This clone was seen a single time. This chain joins TRBV4-1 and TRBJ2-3; 13 bases align to TRBD2. The CDR3 contains 17 residues. J was trimmed by 10 bases and V by 0 bases; bases with no gene match: 10. Germline-derived CDR1 and CDR2 are MGHRA and YSYEKL. CDR3 coding DNA: TGCGCCAGCAGCCAAGATTCGGGACTAGCGGGGAGGTCGGCGCAGTATTTT. The encoded protein is CASSQDSGLAGRSAQYF.

The gene calls are TRBV2 and TRBJ2-5; TRBD1 matches 8 bases. CDR1 is SNHLY, CDR2 FYNNEI, per germline. V trimming: 8 bases; J trimming: 3 bases; junction bases outside the gene matches: 5. CDR3 length equals 13 residues. CDR3 residues: CASLDRVEETQYF. In DNA, the CDR3 is TGTGCCAGCTTGGACAGGGTGGAAGAGACCCAGTACTTC.

The chain couples TRBV18 to TRBJ1-5, with D unclear. V lost 0 bases and J lost 6, with 12 bases in between. The CDR3 is made up of 15 amino acids. Per the germline V gene, CDR1 is KGHSH and CDR2 is LQKENI. The CDR3 sequence is CASSPPGGEGQPQHF. The CDR3 nucleotides read TGTGCCAGCTCACCACCGGGCGGGGAAGGTCAGCCCCAGCATTTT. The full variable domain, its missing parts supplied by reference TRBV18 and TRBJ1-5, is NAGVMQNPRHLVRRRGQEARLRCSPMKGHSHVYWYRQLPEEGLKFMVYLQKENIIDESGMPKERFSAEFPKEGPSILRIQQVVRGDSAAYFCASSPPGGEGQPQHFGDGTRLSIL.

This clone showed up just once. This sequence joins TRBV9 and TRBJ1-4; D is unresolved. V lost 5 bases and J 4 bases, leaving 12 bases between the germline ends. This CDR3 region has 14 residues. Germline V CDR1 and CDR2: SGDLS, YYNGEE. The CDR3 DNA sequence: TGTGCCAGCAGTGGTCGGGGAGGTAATGAAAAACTGTTTTTT. It codes for CASSGRGGNEKLFF.

The chain uses TRBV10-1 and TRBJ1-1, with TRBD1 identical over 11 bases. The CDR3 sequence is 13 residues long. Germline CDR1 and CDR2: WNHNN and SYGVQD (reference sequence). Trimming removed 5 bases from V and 7 bases from J; junction bases left unmatched: 3. CDR3 region: CASSWDRGYEAFF. CDR3 DNA: TGCGCCAGCAGTTGGGACAGGGGGTATGAAGCTTTCTTT.

The V call is TRBV13, the J call TRBJ1-2; D may be TRBD1 (6 bases). CDR3 length equals 14 residues. Germline values: CDR1 PRHDT, CDR2 FYEKMQ (reference sequence). Trimming shortened V by 4 bases and J by 1 base, and 10 bases separated the two germline ends. In DNA, the CDR3 is TGTGCCAGCAGCTCGATACAGGGTAACTATGGCTACACCTTC. Translated: CASSSIQGNYGYTF.

The chain has TRBV5-1 and TRBJ1-1; D is uncertain. CDR3 length: 14 residues. The ends were cut back, 1 base at V and 3 bases at J, with 10 bases in the middle. Germline V lookup: CDR1 SGHRS, CDR2 YFSETQ. CDR3 DNA sequence: TGCGCCAGCAGCTTGATACGTCCGGACACTGAAGCTTTCTTT. Protein product: CASSLIRPDTEAFF.

Turning to this clone: Within the sample, other DNA sequences also encode this same CDR3. The chain combines TRBV4-1 with TRBJ1-5; TRBD1 matches 9 bases. There are 16 residues in the CDR3. Germline V gives CDR1 MGHRA, CDR2 YSYEKL. V shed 0 bases, J shed 4 bases, and the junction held 4 bases outside the gene matches. The CDR3 loop is CASSQETDRGNQPQHF. Written as DNA, the CDR3 is TGCGCCAGCAGCCAAGAAACGGACAGGGGAAATCAGCCCCAGCATTTT.

In DNA form, the CDR3 reads TGTGCCAGCAGCGTAGGTGCAGGTAGGGGCTACACCTTC. It codes for CASSVGAGRGYTF. The J gene is TRBJ1-2, the V gene TRBV9; D not certain. The V gene's germline CDR1 is SGDLS and CDR2 YYNGEE. This CDR3 comprises 13 residues. The V end was cut by 0 bases, the J end by 8 bases, with 11 bases between.

This clone was recorded a few times. This rearrangement joins TRBV19 to TRBJ1-1; a possible D gene is TRBD1 (5 bases). Trimming removed 7 bases from V and 1 base from J, with 16 bases in between. This CDR3 contains 15 residues. The germline gives CDR1 LNHDA, CDR2 SQIVND (reference sequence). CDR3 sequence (DNA): TGTGCCAGTATGGTGGACCAGGGAGGGAACACTGAAGCTTTCTTT. This codes for CASMVDQGGNTEAFF.

The gene calls are TRBV7-9 and TRBJ1-2, with D possibly being TRBD1 (5 bases). V was trimmed by 5 bases and J by 4 bases, leaving 14 bases between them. CDR1 and CDR2 from the germline V gene are SEHNR and FQNEAQ (reference sequence). The CDR3 sequence is 14 residues long. CDR3: CASSPSGALYGYTF. The CDR3 DNA is TGTGCCAGCAGCCCTAGTGGGGCGCTCTATGGCTACACCTTC.

This clone came up a few times. The J gene is TRBJ1-2, the V gene TRBV28; the D is unclear. The V and J ends lost 4 bases and 4 bases respectively, with 7 bases between them. The CDR3 is 12 amino acids. The V gene's germline CDR1 is MDHEN and CDR2 SYDVKM. CDR3 coding DNA: TGTGCCAGCAGTTACAGCTTCTATGGCTACACCTTC. Its protein is CASSYSFYGYTF.

This clone has a handful of counts. This chain links TRBV6-5 with TRBJ1-2; 9 nucleotides match TRBD1. This CDR3 region has 13 residues. Germline CDR1 is MNHEY and CDR2 is SVGAGI. V lost 6 bases, J lost 8 bases, and 7 bases stayed unmatched. CDR3 loop: CASSEQGAEGYTF. The CDR3, as DNA: TGTGCCAGCAGCGAACAGGGGGCGGAGGGCTACACCTTC.

The rearrangement joins TRBV9 to TRBJ2-7; perhaps TRBD1 as D (6 bases). The CDR3 extends over 15 amino acids. Germline V gives CDR1 SGDLS, CDR2 YYNGEE. V was trimmed by 0 bases and J by 3 bases, leaving 13 bases between them. The CDR3 loop reads CASSVAFGQFYEQYF. CDR3 coding DNA: TGTGCCAGCAGCGTAGCTTTCGGACAGTTCTACGAGCAGTACTTC.

The CDR3 region has the DNA TGTGCCAGCAGTCAAAAGGGGCGGTTTCGTACAGATACGCAGTATTTT. As protein: CASSQKGRFRTDTQYF. V and J are TRBV5-6 and TRBJ2-3; possible D gene TRBD1, 5 bases. Germline loops: CDR1 SGHDT, CDR2 YYEEEE. This CDR3 contains 16 residues. V shed 5 bases and J shed 3 bases, with 19 bases lying between them.

The chain couples TRBV6-4 to TRBJ2-6, with D uncertain. The V gene's germline CDR1 is MRHNA and CDR2 SNTAGT. The CDR3 loop spans 15 amino acids. V was cut by 7 bases and J by 0 bases, with 10 bases left in between. Written as DNA, the CDR3 is TGTGCCAGCAAAGAGTTCCCCTCTGGGGCCAACGTCCTGACTTTC. It codes for CASKEFPSGANVLTF.

The chain is built from TRBV7-2 and TRBJ2-7; D remains ambiguous. The CDR3 is 12 amino acids. Per germline, CDR1 SGHTA and CDR2 FQGNSA. The ends were cut back, 0 bases at V and 7 bases at J, with 7 bases in the middle. The CDR3 DNA reads as TGTGCCAGCAGCTTAGCTTCGGTTGAGCAGTACTTC. Its translation: CASSLASVEQYF.

This chain connects TRBV18 to TRBJ1-6; 12 nucleotides line up with TRBD1. Trimming removed 6 bases from V and 9 bases from J; junction bases left unmatched: 6. The CDR3 extends over 15 amino acids. The germline V gene encodes CDR1 KGHSH and CDR2 LQKENI. CDR3 loop: CASSAGQGASSPLHF. The CDR3 bases are TGTGCCAGCTCGGCGGGACAGGGGGCTTCTTCACCCCTCCACTTT.

J is TRBJ1-6 and V is TRBV29-1; TRBD1 aligns across 8 bases. The CDR3 extends over 20 amino acids. Germline V gene lookup returns CDR1 SQVTM and CDR2 ANQGSEA. V lost 2 bases, J lost 1 base, and 16 bases stayed unmatched. The CDR3 protein is CSVEFPGGRAIGSYNSPLHF. The CDR3 DNA reads TGCAGCGTTGAATTCCCAGGGGGCAGGGCGATAGGGTCCTATAATTCACCCCTCCACTTT.